This T cell receptor (beta chain) was sequenced during a study of regulatory T cells in long-lasting Graves disease. The time point here: persistent/refractory GD, antithyroid drugs over 5 years with positive TRAb. RNA from PBMCs was the source of the TCR library. In its sample, this clonotype was seen many times. The antigen is unknown. Arm-PCR of CDR3 regions and iRepertoire HTBI primers were the basis on which TCR beta libraries were built. Per the original methods: The study identified about 60 TRBV and approximately 13 TRBJ segments across samples. MiXCR was run by TCRdb on the multiplex PCR reads, yielding one entry per CDR3 protein. These V and J calls are TCRdb output, not the study's own analysis. The sample includes around 450,000 distinct CDR3 sequences, around a fifth of them seen just once. The study, taken as a whole, reports: Persistent patients shared more public clonotypes (about 2,700) than newly diagnosed patients (around 910).

Between the trimmed V and J ends, which lost 3 bases and 8 bases, there was a span of 16 bases. Looked up from germline, CDR1 is DFQATT and CDR2 is SNEGSKA (reference sequence). This CDR3 is 13 amino acids long. V gene TRBV20-1 combines with J gene TRBJ1-2; D not certain. Specimen: peripheral blood mononuclear cells (PBMCs), collected when the disease was refractory, from a patient treated with antithyroid drugs. The receptor was isolated from a female donor with Graves disease. The CDR3 DNA reads TGCAGTGCTAGCGAGGTGGGGTTGGACGGCTACACCTTC. This translates into CSASEVGLDGYTF.